A selection of T cell receptor beta chains follows, all from one sample in a study of cytomegalovirus exposure and HLA in healthy donors. Data came from immunoSEQ multiplex PCR; TCRdb stores just in-frame clones and leaves some out. The sample has roughly 110,000 clones, roughly 80% seen once. The sequenced sample consisted of PBMCs. The receptor source for this set is a young man in good health and CMV-seronegative. The CDR3 runs from the conserved cysteine through the conserved F or W. A D gene is named only where the DNA matches it firmly. Only some rows state a clone size, as once, few, many or a class for expanded clones.

NA,few,TRBV6-1,TRBJ2-7,CASSEVAESYEQYF,TGTGCCAGCAGTGAAGTAGCGGAATCCTACGAGCAGTACTTC
NA,NA,TRBV6-5,TRBJ2-1,CASSYSSDNEQFF,TGTGCCAGCAGTTACTCGTCGGACAATGAGCAGTTCTTC
TRBD2,NA,TRBV4-2,TRBJ2-5,CASSQEGSGRFETQYF,TGTGCCAGCAGCCAAGAAGGTAGCGGGAGATTTGAGACCCAGTACTTC
NA,NA,TRBV5-1,TRBJ2-3,CASSLAWLSTQYF,TGCGCCAGCAGCTTGGCCTGGTTGAGCACGCAGTATTTT
NA,NA,TRBV7-9,TRBJ2-3,CASSFGSTDTQYF,TGTGCCAGCAGCTTTGGCAGCACAGATACGCAGTATTTT
NA,NA,TRBV4-1,TRBJ1-2,CASSQDQAATDYGYTF,TGCGCCAGCAGCCAAGATCAAGCAGCTACAGACTATGGCTACACCTTC
TRBD1,once,TRBV5-1,TRBJ1-1,CASSPDRVNTEAFF,TGCGCCAGCAGCCCCGACAGGGTGAACACTGAAGCTTTCTTT
NA,NA,TRBV6-5,TRBJ1-2,CAAGDNYGYTF,TGTGCCGCAGGGGATAACTATGGCTACACCTTC
TRBD1,NA,TRBV30,TRBJ1-2,CAWSRDSLNYGYTF,TGTGCCTGGAGCAGGGACAGTCTTAACTATGGCTACACCTTC
TRBD2,NA,TRBV6-5,TRBJ2-1,CASSPQGLAGALQFF,TGTGCCAGCAGTCCCCAGGGACTAGCGGGAGCGCTACAGTTCTTC
NA,NA,TRBV6-5,TRBJ2-7,CASSRGSGGIYEQYF,TGTGCCAGCAGTAGGGGGTCAGGAGGTATCTACGAGCAGTACTTC
NA,NA,TRBV30,TRBJ2-1,CAWSLPRDEQFF,TGTGCCTGGAGTTTGCCTCGGGATGAGCAGTTCTTC
TRBD2,NA,TRBV9,TRBJ2-7,CASSGGGSSYEQYF,TGTGCCAGCAGCGGGGGGGGGAGCTCCTACGAGCAGTACTTC
NA,many,TRBV7-9,TRBJ1-2,CASSSPTGKIGDYTF,TGTGCCAGCAGCTCACCGACAGGAAAAATAGGGGACTACACCTTC
TRBD1,NA,TRBV6-5,TRBJ2-3,CASSSRDRDTQYF,TGTGCCAGCAGTTCCCGGGACAGAGATACGCAGTATTTT
TRBD2,NA,TRBV7-6,TRBJ2-5,CASSLGTSGRHETQYF,TGTGCCAGCAGCTTAGGGACTAGCGGGAGACACGAGACCCAGTACTTC
TRBD1,NA,TRBV6-5,TRBJ2-7,CASSYSDRGGEQYF,TGTGCCAGCAGTTACTCTGACAGGGGTGGCGAGCAGTACTTC
TRBD1,NA,TRBV6-5,TRBJ1-1,CASSPGGANTEAFF,TGTGCCAGCAGCCCAGGGGGCGCGAACACTGAAGCTTTCTTT